Listed here is a single TCR beta chain. The target antigen is unknown. Harvested at least 2 cm beyond the tumor margin, adjacent lung showed no atypia. This entry is derived from a study of T cells in localized non-small cell lung cancer. Study findings and constraints: Uninvolved adjacent lung, not tumor, had the highest T cell clonality. Out of the top 100 tumor clones, a median approximately 57 were seen in adjacent lung. Since sequencing was restricted to only one region of the tumor, intratumor heterogeneity remains a possibility.

Assay used: immunoSEQ multiplex PCR; TCRdb lists only in-frame clones, some missing. This table has roughly 2,000 clones, about 30% appearing once. This TCR was sampled from a woman aged 40 to 75 with stage II squamous cell lung carcinoma. Here the sequenced sample was normal lung tissue next to the tumor, taken before any cancer treatment.

CDR3 nucleotide sequence: TGTGCCAGCAGTCCGACGTTCCGCGAGCAGTACTTC. Amino acids: CASSPTFREQYF. The chain couples TRBV28 to TRBJ2-7; D is uncertain. From germline, CDR1 is MDHEN and CDR2 SYDVKM. The CDR3 totals 12 residues. Trimming removed 5 bases at V and 6 bases at J, with 11 bases between.